The sample holds a few counts of the clone carrying this T cell receptor (beta chain). The germline V gene has CDR1 LNHDA and CDR2 SQIVND (reference sequence). The V end lost 1 base, the J end lost 3 bases, and 9 bases lay between the germline ends. The CDR3 is made up of 14 amino acids. This sample is part of a study of T-cell reconstitution after alpha-beta-depleted transplantation in children. For TCRbeta, the library was prepared with unique molecular identifiers. TCRdb re-called the PCR reads with MiXCR, one entry per CDR3 protein. The sample shows approximately 300,000 distinct CDR3 sequences, 10% of them seen only once.

The source of this sequence is a boy in the first two years of life with acute myeloid leukemia, due to receive a stem cell transplant. The material sequenced was PBMCs, taken before TCRalphabeta/CD19-depleted stem cell transplant. The genes are TRBV19 and TRBJ1-2, with TRBD1 as a possible D gene (5 bases). CDR3 sequence (DNA): TGTGCCAGTAGTATAGGACAGCTCCACTATGGCTACACCTTC. It codes for CASSIGQLHYGYTF.